The 7 T cell receptor beta chains below were found in one sample sequenced in a study of T cell repertoires in cytomegalovirus infection. A single record per CDR3 protein comes from TCRdb applying MiXCR to the reads. The repertoire includes 150,000 to 200,000 distinct CDR3 sequences, under 25% of them detected once, and less than 3.5% sits in the top ten. The sequencing sample was made of PBMCs. These receptors were taken from a human donor in good health (CMV status not recorded). Some clones in this sample may be carry-over from other donors' samples.

In its sample, this clonotype was seen many times. V is TRBV7-2 and J is TRBJ1-5, with 8 positions matching TRBD1. The germline CDR1 and CDR2 sequences are SGHTA and FQGNSA. CDR3 length: 14 amino acids. V lost 2 bases to trimming and J lost 7 bases; unmatched junction nucleotides: 4. The CDR3 is CASSLQGAEQPQHF. The CDR3, as DNA: TGTGCCAGCAGCTTACAGGGGGCTGAGCAGCCCCAGCATTTT.

V and J are TRBV20-1 and TRBJ2-3; a possible D gene is TRBD1 (6 bases). Germline CDR1 and CDR2: DFQATT and SNEGSKA (reference sequence). There are 14 residues in the CDR3. V shed 3 bases and J shed 1 base, with 11 bases lying between them. Here the CDR3 reads CSASPGQGTDTQYF. The CDR3, as DNA: TGCAGTGCTAGCCCGGGACAAGGCACAGATACGCAGTATTTT.

This clonotype was counted a few times. The chain employs TRBV11-1 and TRBJ2-1, with TRBD2 matching 14 bases. The CDR3 totals 17 residues. Trimming removed 4 bases from V and 4 bases from J; junction bases left unmatched: 6. Germline CDR1 and CDR2: SGHAT and FQDESV (reference sequence). The CDR3: CASSSGLAGGSYNEQFF. The CDR3 coding sequence is TGTGCCAGCAGCTCTGGACTAGCGGGAGGTTCTTACAATGAGCAGTTCTTC.

This clonotype was observed a few times. V usage is TRBV28 and J usage is TRBJ2-1; possible D gene TRBD2, 6 bases. Between the trimmed V and J ends, which lost 5 bases and 9 bases, there was a span of 23 bases. The CDR3 is 16 amino acids. Germline assignment: CDR1 MDHEN and CDR2 SYDVKM. CDR3 protein: CASSPWGVTRGFEQFF. CDR3 nucleotides: TGTGCCAGCAGTCCATGGGGGGTGACTAGGGGCTTTGAGCAGTTCTTC.

This sequence joins TRBV28 and TRBJ2-1; D not certain. Trimming left V 6 bases short and J 5 bases short, with 17 bases between. The CDR3 has 15 amino acids. Germline CDR1 reads MDHEN; CDR2 reads SYDVKM. The chain's CDR3 is CASSPRMVGHNEQFF. CDR3 bases: TGTGCCAGCAGCCCCCGTATGGTGGGCCACAATGAGCAGTTCTTC.

This clonotype appeared many times. The J gene is TRBJ2-7, the V gene TRBV6-2 or TRBV6-3, with D perhaps matching TRBD1 or TRBD2 (5 bases each). This CDR3 has 14 amino acids. The germline V gene has CDR1 MNHEY and CDR2 SVGEGT. With 9 bases removed from V and 0 bases from J, the gap between germline ends came to 15 bases. The DNA for the CDR3 is TGTGCCAGTAGAGTGGGGGTACGCTCCTACGAGCAGTACTTC. Translated, it gives CASRVGVRSYEQYF.

Many counts were recorded for this clonotype. The V call is TRBV7-2, the J call TRBJ1-1, with no clear D. Germline V gene data show CDR1 as SGHTA and CDR2 as FQGNSA. V lost 5 bases to trimming and J lost 4 bases, with 11 bases between them. The CDR3 is 13 residues long. CDR3 sequence (DNA): TGTGCCAGCAGCATCGGAGGGATCACTGAAGCTTTCTTT. This encodes CASSIGGITEAFF.